This T cell receptor beta chain was captured in a study of blood T cell repertoires in COVID-19. About the research overall: Both acute and convalescent COVID-19 samples were obtained from the United States, Italy and Spain. PBMCs, B-cell-depleted T cells, or T cells provided the cDNA or gDNA that made up the material.

In the authors' methods: The authors estimated nucleated cell counts from reference gene primer amplification. TCRdb's table, derived via immunoSEQ multiplex PCR, lists solely in-frame clones and lacks some. The DNA was the basis for D and trimming; V, J and clone size are from that table. The sample has tens of thousands of clones; roughly 90% are singletons. Trimming stripped 4 bases from V and 6 bases from J, with 12 bases between. This CDR3 has 14 amino acids. In germline, CDR1 is LGHDT, CDR2 YNNKEL (reference sequence). Input material: peripheral blood. The TCR originated in a man in his sixties with acute or convalescent COVID-19. This chain joins TRBV3-1 (or the pseudogene TRBV3-2) and TRBJ1-4; D is ambiguous. The CDR3 protein is CASSPPGVDEKLFF. The DNA of the CDR3 is TGTGCCAGCAGCCCTCCCGGGGTGGATGAAAAACTGTTTTTT.